This TCR beta chain was obtained from a study of blood T cell repertoires in COVID-19. Study context: PBMCs, B-cell-depleted T cells, or T cells were the source of the cDNA or gDNA that made up the material.

TCRdb keeps only in-frame clones here, not all; method: immunoSEQ multiplex PCR. Here the sample spans about 130,000 clones, about 85% being singletons. Germline loops: CDR1 MNHEY, CDR2 SVGEGT. Germline trimming cut 6 bases from V and 4 bases from J; bases unmatched to any gene: 10. The CDR3 loop spans 15 amino acids. The V and J genes are TRBV6-2 or TRBV6-3 and TRBJ2-5, with 8 bases lining up with TRBD2. The clonotype comes from a woman of 80 years or more with COVID-19, enrolled during active disease. Sequenced material: peripheral blood. The CDR3 DNA is TGTGCCAGCAGCCAACCCCGGGAGGGAAGAGAGACCCAGTACTTC. Encoded protein: CASSQPREGRETQYF.